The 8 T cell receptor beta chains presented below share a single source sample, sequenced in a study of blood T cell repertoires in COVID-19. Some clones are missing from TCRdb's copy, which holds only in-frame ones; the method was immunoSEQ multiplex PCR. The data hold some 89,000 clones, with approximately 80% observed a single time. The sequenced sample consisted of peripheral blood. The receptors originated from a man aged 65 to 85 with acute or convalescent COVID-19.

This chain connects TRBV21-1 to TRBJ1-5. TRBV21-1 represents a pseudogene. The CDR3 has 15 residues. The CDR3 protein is CASSPPSLSNQPQHF. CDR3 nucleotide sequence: TGTGCCAGCAGCCCCCCGAGCCTCAGCAATCAGCCCCAGCATTTT.

For the CDR3, the DNA is TGTGCCAGCAGCCGACTCGAACTTAATGAAAAACTGTTTTTT. Encoded protein: CASSRLELNEKLFF. This chain joins TRBV6-5 and TRBJ1-4; no definite D call. Deletions cut 6 bases from V and 4 bases from J, with 12 bases between. CDR1 MNHEY and CDR2 SVGAGI come from the germline V gene. This CDR3 has 14 amino acids.

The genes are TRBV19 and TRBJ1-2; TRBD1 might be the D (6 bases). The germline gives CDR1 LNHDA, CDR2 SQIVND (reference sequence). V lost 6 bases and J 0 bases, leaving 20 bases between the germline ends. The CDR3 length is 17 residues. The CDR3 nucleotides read TGTGCCAGTAGCCCCGGGGCAGGGGCGTACACTAACTATGGCTACACCTTC. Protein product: CASSPGAGAYTNYGYTF.

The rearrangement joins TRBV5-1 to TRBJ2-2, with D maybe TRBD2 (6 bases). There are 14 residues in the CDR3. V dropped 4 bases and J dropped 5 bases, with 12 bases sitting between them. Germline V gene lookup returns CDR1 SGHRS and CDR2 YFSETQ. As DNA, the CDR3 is TGCGCCAGCAGCCCGGGACTGGAGACCGGGGAGCTGTTTTTT. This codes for CASSPGLETGELFF.

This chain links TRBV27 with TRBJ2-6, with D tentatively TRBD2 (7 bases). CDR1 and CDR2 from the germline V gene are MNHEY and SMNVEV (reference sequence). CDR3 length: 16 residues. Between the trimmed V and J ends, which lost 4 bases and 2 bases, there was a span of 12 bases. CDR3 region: CASSSRGGAGANVLTF. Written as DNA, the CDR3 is TGTGCCAGCAGTTCGAGGGGGGGGGCTGGGGCCAACGTCCTGACTTTC. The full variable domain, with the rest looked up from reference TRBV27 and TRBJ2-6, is EAQVTQNPRYLITVTGKKLTVTCSQNMNHEYMSWYRQDPGLGLRQIYYSMNVEVTDKGDVPEGYKVSRKEKRNFPLILESPSPNQTSLYFCASSSRGGAGANVLTFGAGSRLTVL.

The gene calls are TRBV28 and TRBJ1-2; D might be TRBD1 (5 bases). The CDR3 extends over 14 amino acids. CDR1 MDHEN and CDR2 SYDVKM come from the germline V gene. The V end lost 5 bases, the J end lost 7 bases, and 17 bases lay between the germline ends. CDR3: CASSPQGRVGGYTF. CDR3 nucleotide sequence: TGTGCCAGCAGTCCCCAAGGCAGGGTTGGTGGCTACACCTTC.

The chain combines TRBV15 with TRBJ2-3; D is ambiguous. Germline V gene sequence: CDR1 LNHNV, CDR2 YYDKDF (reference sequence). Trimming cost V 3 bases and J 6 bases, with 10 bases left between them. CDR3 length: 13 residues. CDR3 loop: CATSSLLSDTQYF. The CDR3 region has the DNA TGTGCCACCAGCAGCCTCTTATCGGATACGCAGTATTTT. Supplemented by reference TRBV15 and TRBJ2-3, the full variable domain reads DAMVIQNPRYQVTQFGKPVTLSCSQTLNHNVMYWYQQKSSQAPKLLFHYYDKDFNNEADTPDNFQSRRPNTSFCFLDIRSPGLGDTAMYLCATSSLLSDTQYFGPGTRLTVL.

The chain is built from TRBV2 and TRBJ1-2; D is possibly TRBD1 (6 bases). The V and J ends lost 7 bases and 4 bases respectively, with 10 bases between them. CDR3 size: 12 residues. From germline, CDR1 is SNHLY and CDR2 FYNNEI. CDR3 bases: TGTGCCAGCACAGGACAGAGCTATGGCTACACCTTC. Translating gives CASTGQSYGYTF.